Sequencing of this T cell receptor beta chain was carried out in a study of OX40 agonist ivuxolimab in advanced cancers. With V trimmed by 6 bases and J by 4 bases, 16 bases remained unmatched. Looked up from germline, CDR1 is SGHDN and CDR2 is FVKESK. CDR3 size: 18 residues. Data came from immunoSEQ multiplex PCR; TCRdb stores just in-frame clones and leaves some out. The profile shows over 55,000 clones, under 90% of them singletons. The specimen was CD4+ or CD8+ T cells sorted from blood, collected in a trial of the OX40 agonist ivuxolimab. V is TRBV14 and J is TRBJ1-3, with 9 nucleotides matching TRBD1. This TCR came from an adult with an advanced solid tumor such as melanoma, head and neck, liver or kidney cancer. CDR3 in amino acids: CASSRIPGQGTSGNTIYF. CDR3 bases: TGTGCCAGCAGTCGAATCCCGGGACAGGGCACTTCGGGAAACACCATATATTTT.